Following are 23 T cell receptor beta chains from one sample sequenced in a study of CD4 and CD8 cells across lung adenocarcinoma regions. MiXCR, run by TCRdb on the PCR reads, gives a single entry per CDR3 protein. Here the sample spans fewer than 30,000 distinct CDR3 sequences, roughly 50% being singletons. Material for sequencing was CD8+ T cells from the center of a lung tumor. The receptor set was obtained from a male donor with lung adenocarcinoma. The CD4 and CD8 labels of this study may be unreliable.

Regarding this clonotype: Because the CDR3 is missing its conserved closing phenylalanine or tryptophan, this is likely a read error. The DNA is left out, because the CDR3 cannot be placed on it with certainty; the CDR3 is given as TCRdb lists it. The V gene is TRBV6-8, the J gene TRBJ2-3; whether TRBD2, the table's D call, matches the DNA was not checked. Per germline, CDR1 MNHGY and CDR2 SAAAGT. The CDR3 is 16 amino acids long, termini counted. CDR3 residues: CASIPHCGRAKMSSTS.

This clonotype was observed a handful of times. This chain links TRBV11-1 with TRBJ2-1; unclear D gene. TRBJ2-7 matches the DNA end more closely, so the J call is doubtful. The CDR3 extends over 12 amino acids. Germline loops: CDR1 SGHAT, CDR2 FQDESV (reference sequence). The DNA of the CDR3 is TGTGCCAGCAGCTTAGATGGCTACGAGCAGTACTTC. Its translation: CASSLDGYEQYF.

The chain is built from TRBV7-2 and TRBJ2-4, with unresolved D. CDR1 is SGHTA and CDR2 is FQGNSA in the germline V gene. Trimming removed 1 base from V and 6 bases from J, with 16 bases in between. CDR3 size: 16 residues. DNA for the CDR3: TGTGCCAGCAGCTTAGTTGGATTACCCAGAGGAAACATTCAGTACTTC. Its protein product is CASSLVGLPRGNIQYF.

Comments on this clonotype: Mismatch with germline at one junction end may stem from a read error. This rearrangement joins TRBV10-1 to TRBJ2-3; D is tentatively TRBD1 or TRBD2 (6 bases each). Per the germline V gene, CDR1 is WNHNN and CDR2 is SYGVQD (reference sequence). The CDR3 is 16 residues long. This chain's CDR3 is CASGGIGGGATDTQYF. As DNA, the CDR3 is TGCGCCAGCGGGGGGATAGGGGGAGGAGCCACAGATACGCAGTATTTC.

A word on this clonotype: The junction differs from germline at one of its ends, possibly a read error. The chain is built from TRBV10-3 and TRBJ2-3; 8 positions agree with TRBD1. There are 14 residues in the CDR3. The germline CDR1 and CDR2 sequences are ENHRY and SYGVKD. In DNA, the CDR3 is TGCGCCATCAGGGGGCTGCCAACCACAGATACGCAGTATTTC. Encoded protein: CAIRGLPTTDTQYF.

This clonotype was observed many times. The V and J genes are TRBV28 and TRBJ2-4; TRBD2 agrees at 12 bases. This CDR3 is 21 amino acids long. From germline, CDR1 is MDHEN and CDR2 SYDVKM. The V segment lost 5 bases and the J segment 0 bases; nucleotides outside the gene matches: 17. The DNA for the CDR3 is TGTGCCAGCAGTCCAACATCCCGACTAGCGGGAGAGGGACTAGCCAAAAACATTCAGTACTTC. Residues: CASSPTSRLAGEGLAKNIQYF.

The chain couples TRBV5-1 to TRBJ2-7, with a weak D call TRBD2 (7 bases). This CDR3 has 14 residues. Germline CDR1 and CDR2: SGHRS and YFSETQ. The V end lost 1 base, the J end lost 7 bases, and 15 bases lay between the germline ends. The CDR3 here is CASSLSGAGREQYF. CDR3 in DNA: TGCGCCAGCAGCTTGTCAGGGGCCGGGAGGGAGCAGTACTTC.

This chain joins TRBV20-1 and TRBJ2-4; no clear D gene. The assigned J gene may be wrong: the sequence end matches TRBJ2-5 better. Germline CDR1 DFQATT, CDR2 SNEGSKA (reference sequence). The CDR3 is made up of 10 amino acids. The CDR3 loop reads CSAGRKTQYF. The CDR3 DNA follows: TGCAGTGCTGGACGTAAGACCCAGTACTTC.

The sample holds one count of this clonotype. The rearrangement joins TRBV6-1 to TRBJ2-1, with 12 bases that match TRBD2. The CDR3 has 16 residues. Germline trimming cut 6 bases from V and 12 bases from J; bases unmatched to any gene: 15. Germline CDR1 reads MNHNS; CDR2 reads SASEGT. CDR3 sequence (DNA): TGTGCCAGCAGGGAAACGTGGACTAGCGGGACAGATGCGCAGTTCTTC. Protein sequence: CASRETWTSGTDAQFF.

At least ten counts were recorded for this clonotype. CDR3 nucleotides: TGTGCCAGCAGTTCCCAGGGGAGGGATTCTGAAGCTTTCTTT. This encodes CASSSQGRDSEAFF. V usage is TRBV27 and J usage is TRBJ1-1, with D possibly matching TRBD1 (6 bases). This CDR3 region has 14 residues. The V gene's germline CDR1 is MNHEY and CDR2 SMNVEV (reference sequence). The germline V and J ends were trimmed by 4 bases and 6 bases, with 15 bases remaining between them.

The chain couples TRBV3-1 to TRBJ1-1; no reliable D call. The CDR3 totals 16 residues. The germline V gene has CDR1 LGHDT and CDR2 YNNKEL (reference sequence). The V gene lost 0 bases and the J gene lost 0 bases, with 11 bases spanning the gap. CDR3 amino acids: CASSQESGRMNTEAFF. The CDR3, as DNA: TGTGCCAGCAGCCAAGAGTCAGGACGAATGAACACTGAAGCTTTCTTT.

This clonotype was seen only a few times. V usage is TRBV6-1 and J usage is TRBJ2-7, with D perhaps TRBD1 or TRBD2 (5 bases each). The CDR3 is 13 residues long. The ends were cut back, 7 bases at V and 6 bases at J, with 16 bases in the middle. Germline V gene sequence: CDR1 MNHNS, CDR2 SASEGT. CDR3: CASTGDLRGEQYF. The CDR3 DNA reads as TGTGCCAGCACCGGGGACCTCCGAGGCGAGCAGTACTTC.

This sequence joins TRBV10-3 and TRBJ2-3; no clear D. Germline V lookup: CDR1 ENHRY, CDR2 SYGVKD. V lost 11 bases, J lost 0 bases, and 18 bases lay in between. The length of the CDR3 is 15 residues. For the CDR3, the DNA is TGTGCCCTCGGCCGACGGCCGGATAGCACAGATACGCAGTATTTT. This encodes CALGRRPDSTDTQYF.

This clonotype occurred many times. This chain links TRBV6-5 with TRBJ2-5; 12 positions match TRBD1. The V segment lost 0 bases and the J segment 3 bases; nucleotides outside the gene matches: 2. The CDR3 has 16 amino acids. CDR1 and CDR2 from the germline V gene are MNHEY and SVGAGI. The chain's CDR3 is CASSYSGQGAEETQYF. The CDR3, as DNA: TGTGCCAGCAGTTACTCGGGACAGGGGGCTGAAGAGACCCAGTACTTC.

Note on this clonotype: Lacking the conserved final phenylalanine or tryptophan, this CDR3 likely reflects a read error. The chain couples TRBV27 to TRBJ2-5, with D perhaps matching TRBD2 (7 bases). V lost 1 base and J 7 bases, leaving 16 bases between the germline ends. This CDR3 is built from 15 residues. CDR1 is MNHEY, CDR2 SMNVEV, per germline (reference sequence). CDR3 in DNA: TGTGCCAGCAGTTTATTGATGGGGGGGCAAACGACCCAGTACTCG. This codes for CASSLLMGGQTTQYS.

This clonotype was detected many times. The rearrangement uses TRBV6-5 and TRBJ2-1; 8 nucleotides line up with TRBD2. Near its end, the DNA agrees better with TRBJ2-7, so the J call may be wrong. CDR1 is MNHEY and CDR2 is SVGAGI in the germline V gene. The CDR3 spans 14 residues. The CDR3 is CASSFGLATYEQYF. DNA for the CDR3: TGTGCCAGCAGTTTTGGACTAGCAACCTACGAGCAGTACTTC.

The rearrangement links TRBV10-1 to TRBJ2-2; maybe TRBD2 (6 bases). Germline V CDR1 and CDR2: WNHNN, SYGVQD (reference sequence). The CDR3 loop spans 13 amino acids. V was cut by 6 bases and J by 7 bases, with 12 bases left in between. CDR3 nucleotides: TGCGCCAGCAGCGACGGGACTTACGGGGAGCTGTTTTTT. Protein product: CASSDGTYGELFF.

This clonotype was recorded once. One end of the junction is discordant with germline, which a read error may explain. The chain carries TRBV27 and TRBJ2-3; TRBD1 or TRBD2 may be the D gene (6 bases each). The CDR3 is made up of 15 amino acids. CDR1 and CDR2 from the germline V gene are MNHEY and SMNVEV (reference sequence). CDR3: CAGGLGGGRAETQYF. DNA of the CDR3: TGTGCCGGGGGTCTCGGGGGCGGCCGGGCAGAGACGCAGTATTTC.

Concerning this clonotype itself: One end of the junction is discordant with germline, which a read error may explain. The chain links TRBV7-9 to TRBJ2-1; D gene unclear. CDR3 length: 13 residues. Germline V gene data show CDR1 as SEHNR and CDR2 as FQNEAQ (reference sequence). The CDR3 protein is CAENCPSSSELFF. DNA of the CDR3: TGTGCCGAAAACTGTCCGAGCTCAAGTGAGCTGTTCTTC.

This chain uses TRBV27 with TRBJ2-4; D possibly uses TRBD1 or TRBD2 (6 bases each). Trimming cost V 5 bases and J 13 bases, with 30 bases left between them. The CDR3 sequence is 17 residues long. CDR1 MNHEY and CDR2 SMNVEV come from the germline V gene (reference sequence). This chain's CDR3 is CASSVGPGGAAKDTQYF. The CDR3 bases are TGTGCCAGCAGTGTGGGGCCCGGGGGCGCAGCCAAAGACACCCAGTACTTC.

This clonotype was counted a few times. Here the CDR3 DNA reads TGTGCCAGCACGGCCGTACAAGAGACCCAGTACTTC. It codes for CASTAVQETQYF. The J gene is TRBJ2-5, the V gene TRBV6-2 or TRBV6-3, with no clear D. This CDR3 region has 12 residues. V dropped 7 bases and J dropped 2 bases, with 8 bases sitting between them. The germline gives CDR1 MNHEY, CDR2 SVGEGT.

As for this clonotype: This may be a read error, as it is one base from a much larger clone. The chain uses TRBV7-2 and TRBJ2-3; 9 bases align to TRBD1. The better agreement between TRBJ2-7 and the DNA end casts doubt on the J call. Per the germline V gene, CDR1 is SGHTA and CDR2 is FQGNSA. CDR3 size: 14 residues. CDR3 sequence (DNA): TGTGCCAGCAGCTTCAACCCGGGACAGGGACCGCAGTACTTC. This gives the protein CASSFNPGQGPQYF.

The chain is built from TRBV6-1 and TRBJ2-3; perhaps TRBD2 as D (6 bases). Trimming removed 6 bases from V and 0 bases from J, with 16 bases in between. The CDR3 length is 16 residues. CDR1 is MNHNS, CDR2 SASEGT, per germline. The CDR3 DNA reads TGTGCCAGCAGGGGACTCCAGGCTGTGAGCACAGATACGCAGTATTTT. This encodes CASRGLQAVSTDTQYF.